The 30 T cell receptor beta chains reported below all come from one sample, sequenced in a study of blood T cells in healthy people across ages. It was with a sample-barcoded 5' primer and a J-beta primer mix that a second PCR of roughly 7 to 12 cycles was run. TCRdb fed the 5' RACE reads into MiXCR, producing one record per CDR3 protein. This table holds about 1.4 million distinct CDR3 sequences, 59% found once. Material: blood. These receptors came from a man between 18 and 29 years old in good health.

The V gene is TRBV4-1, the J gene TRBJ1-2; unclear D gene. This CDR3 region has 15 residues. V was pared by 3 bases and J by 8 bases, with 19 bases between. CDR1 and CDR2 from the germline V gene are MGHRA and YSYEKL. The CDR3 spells CASSHAGRDLRGYTF. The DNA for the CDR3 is TGCGCCAGCAGCCACGCCGGGAGGGATCTTCGCGGCTACACCTTC.

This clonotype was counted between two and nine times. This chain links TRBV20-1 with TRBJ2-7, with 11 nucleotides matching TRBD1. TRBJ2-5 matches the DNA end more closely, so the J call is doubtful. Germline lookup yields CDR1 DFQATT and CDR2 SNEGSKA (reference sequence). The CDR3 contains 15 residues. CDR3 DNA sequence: TGCAGTGCTAGATACGGGACAGGGGGTCGAGAGACCCAGTACTTC. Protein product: CSARYGTGGRETQYF.

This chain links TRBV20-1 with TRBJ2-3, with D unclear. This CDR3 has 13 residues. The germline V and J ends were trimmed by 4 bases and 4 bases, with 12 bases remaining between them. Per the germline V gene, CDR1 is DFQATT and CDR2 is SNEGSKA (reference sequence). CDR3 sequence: CSATRAVADTQYF. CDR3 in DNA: TGCAGTGCTACCCGGGCAGTCGCAGATACGCAGTATTTT.

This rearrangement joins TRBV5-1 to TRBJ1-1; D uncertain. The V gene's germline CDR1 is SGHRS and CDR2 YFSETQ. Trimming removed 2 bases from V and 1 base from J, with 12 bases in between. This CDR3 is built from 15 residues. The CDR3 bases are TGCGCCAGCAGCTTTTTTCTATCCCAGAACACTGAAGCTTTCTTT. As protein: CASSFFLSQNTEAFF. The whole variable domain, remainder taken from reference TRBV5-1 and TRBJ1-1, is KAGVTQTPRYLIKTRGQQVTLSCSPISGHRSVSWYQQTPGQGLQFLFEYFSETQRNKGNFPGRFSGRQFSNSRSEMNVSTLELGDSALYLCASSFFLSQNTEAFFGQGTRLTVV.

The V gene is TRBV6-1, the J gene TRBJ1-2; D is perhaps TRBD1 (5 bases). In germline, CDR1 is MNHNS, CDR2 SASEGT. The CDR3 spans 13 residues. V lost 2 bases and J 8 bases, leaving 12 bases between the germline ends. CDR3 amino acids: CASSESWGDGYTF. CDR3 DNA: TGTGCCAGCAGTGAAAGCTGGGGCGACGGCTACACCTTC.

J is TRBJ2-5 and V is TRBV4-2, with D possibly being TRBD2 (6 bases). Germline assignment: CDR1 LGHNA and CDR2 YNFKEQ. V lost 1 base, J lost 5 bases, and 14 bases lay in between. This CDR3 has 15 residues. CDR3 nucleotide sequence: TGTGCCAGCAGCCAAGTCCCGGGAGTCCTGGAGACCCAGTACTTC. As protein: CASSQVPGVLETQYF.

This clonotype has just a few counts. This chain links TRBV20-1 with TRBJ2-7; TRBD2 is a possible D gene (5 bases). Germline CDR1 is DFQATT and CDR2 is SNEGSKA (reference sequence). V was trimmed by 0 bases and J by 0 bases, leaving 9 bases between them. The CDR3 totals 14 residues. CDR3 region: CSARDRTSSYEQYF. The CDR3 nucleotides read TGCAGTGCTAGAGATCGAACTAGCTCCTACGAGCAGTACTTC.

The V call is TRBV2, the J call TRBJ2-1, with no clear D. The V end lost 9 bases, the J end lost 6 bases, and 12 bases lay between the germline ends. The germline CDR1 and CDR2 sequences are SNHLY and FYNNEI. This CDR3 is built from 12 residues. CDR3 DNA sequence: TGTGCCAGGAGGTTGCCCCCCAATGAGCAGTTCTTC. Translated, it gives CARRLPPNEQFF.

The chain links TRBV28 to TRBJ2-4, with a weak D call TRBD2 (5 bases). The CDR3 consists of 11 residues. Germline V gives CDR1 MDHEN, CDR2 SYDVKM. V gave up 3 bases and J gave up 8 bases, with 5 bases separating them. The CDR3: CASSLEDIQYF. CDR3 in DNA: TGTGCCAGCAGTTTGGAGGACATTCAGTACTTC.

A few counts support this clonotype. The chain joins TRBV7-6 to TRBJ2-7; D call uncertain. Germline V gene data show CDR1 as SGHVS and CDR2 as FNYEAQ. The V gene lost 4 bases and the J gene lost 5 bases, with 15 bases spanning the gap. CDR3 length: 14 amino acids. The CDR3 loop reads CASSSPDKVDEQYF. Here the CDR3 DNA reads TGTGCCAGCAGCTCCCCCGATAAGGTCGACGAGCAGTACTTC.

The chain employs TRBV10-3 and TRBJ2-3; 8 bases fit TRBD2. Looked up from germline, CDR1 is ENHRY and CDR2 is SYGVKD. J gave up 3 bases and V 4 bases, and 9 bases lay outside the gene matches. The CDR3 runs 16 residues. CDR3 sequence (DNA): TGTGCCATCAGTGGCCCCGGGGTAGCGGGAACAGATACGCAGTATTTT. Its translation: CAISGPGVAGTDTQYF.

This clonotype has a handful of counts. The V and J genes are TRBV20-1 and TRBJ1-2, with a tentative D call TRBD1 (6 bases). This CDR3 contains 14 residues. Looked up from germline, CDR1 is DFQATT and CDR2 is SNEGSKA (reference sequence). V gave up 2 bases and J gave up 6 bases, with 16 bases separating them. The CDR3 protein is CSARRQVGGDGYTF. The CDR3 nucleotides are TGCAGTGCTAGAAGACAGGTCGGGGGGGATGGCTACACCTTC.

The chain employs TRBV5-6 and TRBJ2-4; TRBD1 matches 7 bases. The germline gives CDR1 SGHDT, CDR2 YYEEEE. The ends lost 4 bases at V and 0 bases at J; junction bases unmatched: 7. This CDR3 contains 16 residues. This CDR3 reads CASSRRDSPAKNIQYF. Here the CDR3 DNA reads TGTGCCAGCAGCCGTAGGGACAGCCCAGCCAAAAACATTCAGTACTTC.

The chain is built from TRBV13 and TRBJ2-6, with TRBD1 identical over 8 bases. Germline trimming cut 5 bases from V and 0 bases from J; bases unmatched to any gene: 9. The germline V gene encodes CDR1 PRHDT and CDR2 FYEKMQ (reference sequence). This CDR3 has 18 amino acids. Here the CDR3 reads CASSKDRVISSGANVLTF. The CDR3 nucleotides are TGTGCCAGCAGCAAGGACAGGGTGATCAGCTCTGGGGCCAACGTCCTGACTTTC.

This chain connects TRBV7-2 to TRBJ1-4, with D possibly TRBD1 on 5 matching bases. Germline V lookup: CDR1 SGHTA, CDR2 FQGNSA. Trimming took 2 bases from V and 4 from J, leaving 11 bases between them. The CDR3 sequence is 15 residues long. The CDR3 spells CASSLTTGNNEKLFF. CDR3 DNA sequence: TGTGCCAGCAGCTTAACTACAGGAAATAATGAAAAACTGTTTTTT. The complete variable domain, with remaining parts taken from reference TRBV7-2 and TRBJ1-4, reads GAGVSQSPSNKVTEKGKDVELRCDPISGHTALYWYRQSLGQGLEFLIYFQGNSAPDKSGLPSDRFSAERTGGSVSTLTIQRTQQEDSAVYLCASSLTTGNNEKLFFGSGTQLSVL.

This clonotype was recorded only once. CDR3 sequence: CASSSDREIAYGYTF. As DNA, the CDR3 is TGCGCCAGCAGCTCGGACAGGGAAATTGCCTATGGCTACACCTTC. The chain joins TRBV5-1 to TRBJ1-2; 8 bases map to TRBD1. From germline, CDR1 is SGHRS and CDR2 YFSETQ. The CDR3 contains 15 residues. V was clipped by 3 bases and J by 4 bases; unmatched bases: 8.

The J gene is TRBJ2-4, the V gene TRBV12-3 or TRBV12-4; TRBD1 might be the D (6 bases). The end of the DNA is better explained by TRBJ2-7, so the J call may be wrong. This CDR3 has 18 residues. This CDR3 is CASSLAHLDRLALSEQYF. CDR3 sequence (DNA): TGTGCCAGCAGTTTAGCGCATTTAGACAGGTTGGCCCTAAGCGAGCAGTACTTC.

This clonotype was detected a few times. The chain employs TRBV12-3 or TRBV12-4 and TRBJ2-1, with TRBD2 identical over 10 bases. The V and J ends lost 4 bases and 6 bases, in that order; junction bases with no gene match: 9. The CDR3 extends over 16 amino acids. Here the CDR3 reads CASSSRTSGLFNEQFF. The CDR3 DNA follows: TGTGCCAGCAGTTCTCGGACTAGCGGATTGTTCAATGAGCAGTTCTTC.

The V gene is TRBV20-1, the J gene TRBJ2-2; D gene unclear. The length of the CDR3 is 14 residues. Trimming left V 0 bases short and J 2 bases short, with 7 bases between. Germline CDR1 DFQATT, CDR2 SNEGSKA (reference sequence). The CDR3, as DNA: TGCAGTGCTAGAGATCACCTTAACACCGGGGAGCTGTTTTTT. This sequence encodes CSARDHLNTGELFF.

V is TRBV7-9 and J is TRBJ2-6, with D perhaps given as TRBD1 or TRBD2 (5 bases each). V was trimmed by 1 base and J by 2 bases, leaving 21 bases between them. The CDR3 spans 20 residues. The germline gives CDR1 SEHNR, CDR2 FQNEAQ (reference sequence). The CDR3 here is CASSLERGWPRGAGANVLTF. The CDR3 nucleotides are TGTGCCAGCAGCTTAGAGAGGGGATGGCCGCGAGGGGCTGGGGCCAACGTCCTGACTTTC.

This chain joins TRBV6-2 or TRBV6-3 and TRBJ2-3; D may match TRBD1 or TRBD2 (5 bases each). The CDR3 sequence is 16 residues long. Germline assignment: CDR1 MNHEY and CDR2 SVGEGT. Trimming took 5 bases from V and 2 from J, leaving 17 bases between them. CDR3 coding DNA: TGTGCCAGCAGTGCCACTGGGACGGCTTACACAGATACGCAGTATTTT. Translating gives CASSATGTAYTDTQYF.

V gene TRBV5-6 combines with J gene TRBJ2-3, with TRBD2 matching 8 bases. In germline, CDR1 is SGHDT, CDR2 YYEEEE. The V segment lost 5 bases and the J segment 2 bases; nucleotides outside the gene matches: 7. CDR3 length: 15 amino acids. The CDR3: CASRAGVSNTDTQYF. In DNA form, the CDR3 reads TGTGCCAGCAGAGCGGGAGTCTCTAACACAGATACGCAGTATTTT.

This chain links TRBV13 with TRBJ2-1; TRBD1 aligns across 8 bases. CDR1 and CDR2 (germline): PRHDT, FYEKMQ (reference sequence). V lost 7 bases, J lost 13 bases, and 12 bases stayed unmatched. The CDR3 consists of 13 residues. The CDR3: CASTRQGMETQFF. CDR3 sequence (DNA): TGTGCCAGCACCCGACAGGGGATGGAGACCCAGTTCTTC.

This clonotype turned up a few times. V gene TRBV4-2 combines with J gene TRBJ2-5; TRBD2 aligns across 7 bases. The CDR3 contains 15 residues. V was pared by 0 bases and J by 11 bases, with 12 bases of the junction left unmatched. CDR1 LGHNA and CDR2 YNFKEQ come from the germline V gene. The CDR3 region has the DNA TGTGCCAGCAGCCAAGATGAAGGACTAGAGGCCCAGCAGTACTTC. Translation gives CASSQDEGLEAQQYF.

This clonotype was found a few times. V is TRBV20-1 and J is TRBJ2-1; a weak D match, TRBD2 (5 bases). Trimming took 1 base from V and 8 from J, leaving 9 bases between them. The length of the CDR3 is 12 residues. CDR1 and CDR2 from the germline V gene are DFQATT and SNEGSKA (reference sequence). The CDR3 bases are TGCAGTGCTAGAGCTGCGGGCTATGAGCAGTTCTTC. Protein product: CSARAAGYEQFF.

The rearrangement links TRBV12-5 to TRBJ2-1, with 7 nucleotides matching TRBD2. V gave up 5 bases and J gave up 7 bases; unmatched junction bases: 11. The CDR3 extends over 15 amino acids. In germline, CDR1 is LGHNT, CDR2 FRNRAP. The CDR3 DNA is TGTGCTAGTGGTCGCCAGGCGGGAGTATGGAATGAGCAGTTCTTC. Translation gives CASGRQAGVWNEQFF.

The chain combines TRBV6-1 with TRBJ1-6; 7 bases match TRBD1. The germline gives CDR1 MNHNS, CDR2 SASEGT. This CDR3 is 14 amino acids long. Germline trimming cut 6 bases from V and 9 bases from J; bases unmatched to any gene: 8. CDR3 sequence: CASSHTGDGSPLHF. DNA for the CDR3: TGTGCCAGCAGCCATACAGGGGACGGTTCACCCCTCCACTTT.

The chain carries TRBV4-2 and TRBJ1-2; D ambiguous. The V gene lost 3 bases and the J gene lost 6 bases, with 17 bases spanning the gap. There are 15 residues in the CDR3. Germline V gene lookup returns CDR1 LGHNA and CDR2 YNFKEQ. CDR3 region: CASSQDMAGEHGYTF. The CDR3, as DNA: TGTGCCAGCAGCCAGGATATGGCCGGGGAGCATGGCTACACCTTC.

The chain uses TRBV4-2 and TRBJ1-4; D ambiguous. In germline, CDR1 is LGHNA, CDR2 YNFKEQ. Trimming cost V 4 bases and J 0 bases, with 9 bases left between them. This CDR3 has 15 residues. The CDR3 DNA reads TGTGCCAGCAGCCTTCGGTGGCCAACTAATGAAAAACTGTTTTTT. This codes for CASSLRWPTNEKLFF.

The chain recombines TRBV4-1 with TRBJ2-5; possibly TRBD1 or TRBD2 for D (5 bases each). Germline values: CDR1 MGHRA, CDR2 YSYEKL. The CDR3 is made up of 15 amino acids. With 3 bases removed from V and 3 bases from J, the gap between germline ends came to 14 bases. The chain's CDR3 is CASSHLIREKETQYF. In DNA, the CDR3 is TGCGCCAGCAGCCACCTAATCAGGGAGAAAGAGACCCAGTACTTC.